This entry lists 8 T cell receptor beta chains sequenced from one sample in a study of blood T cell repertoires in COVID-19. The table came from immunoSEQ multiplex PCR; TCRdb's copy has only in-frame clones and leaves some out. The repertoire holds around 310,000 clones, with roughly 89% as singletons. Sequencing was performed on PBMCs or T cells enriched from blood (not recorded which). Source of these receptors: a woman in her twenties or thirties who had recovered from COVID-19.

This clone showed up just once. The chain couples TRBV5-1 to TRBJ2-3; D is perhaps TRBD2 (6 bases). The V end lost 1 base, the J end lost 0 bases, and 15 bases lay between the germline ends. Germline V gene data show CDR1 as SGHRS and CDR2 as YFSETQ. CDR3 size: 17 residues. CDR3 nucleotide sequence: TGCGCCAGCAGCTTGTCGGTTGGAGGGACTAGCACAGATACGCAGTATTTT. It codes for CASSLSVGGTSTDTQYF.

The V call is TRBV5-6, the J call TRBJ2-5; a possible D gene is TRBD2 (5 bases). The CDR3 sequence is 15 residues long. Deletions cut 2 bases from V and 3 bases from J, with 14 bases between. Germline V gene data show CDR1 as SGHDT and CDR2 as YYEEEE. The CDR3 reads CASSFFQVGKETQYF. CDR3 DNA sequence: TGTGCCAGCAGCTTTTTCCAGGTCGGGAAAGAGACCCAGTACTTC. The variable domain in full, with the rest retrieved from reference TRBV5-6 and TRBJ2-5, is DAGVTQSPTHLIKTRGQQVTLRCSPKSGHDTVSWYQQALGQGPQFIFQYYEEEERQRGNFPDRFSGHQFPNYSSELNVNALLLGDSALYLCASSFFQVGKETQYFGPGTRLLVL.

The gene calls are TRBV7-6 and TRBJ2-7; 10 bases map to TRBD1. CDR3 size: 14 residues. Per germline, CDR1 SGHVS and CDR2 FNYEAQ. V was clipped by 1 base and J by 3 bases; unmatched bases: 0. As DNA, the CDR3 is TGTGCCAGCAGCTTAGGGGACAGGGGCTACGAGCAGTACTTC. This translates into CASSLGDRGYEQYF.

This chain links TRBV5-1 with TRBJ2-2, with D possibly matching TRBD2 (6 bases). This CDR3 is built from 13 residues. Germline V gene sequence: CDR1 SGHRS, CDR2 YFSETQ. V was shortened by 6 bases and J by 4 bases, with 10 bases between the two germline ends. The CDR3 here is CASTTSRTGELFF. The CDR3 DNA sequence: TGCGCCAGCACTACTAGCCGCACCGGGGAGCTGTTTTTT.

The chain links TRBV5-4 to TRBJ1-3, with 12 bases lining up with TRBD1. From germline, CDR1 is SGHNT and CDR2 YYREEE (reference sequence). The CDR3 runs to 18 residues. Trimming removed 4 bases from V and 4 bases from J; junction bases left unmatched: 12. DNA of the CDR3: TGTGCCAGCAGCCTACGGGACAGGGGGCAAATCATAGGAAACACCATATATTTT. Its protein is CASSLRDRGQIIGNTIYF.

This sequence joins TRBV9 and TRBJ2-5; TRBD2 matches at 7 bases. CDR1 SGDLS and CDR2 YYNGEE come from the germline V gene. CDR3 length: 16 amino acids. Germline trimming cut 3 bases from V and 5 bases from J; bases unmatched to any gene: 13. CDR3 in amino acids: CASSGASAGVGETQYF. CDR3 coding DNA: TGTGCCAGCAGCGGGGCCTCCGCGGGAGTAGGGGAGACCCAGTACTTC.

On this clone itself: The identical CDR3 is also encoded by other nucleotide sequences in the sample. The rearrangement joins TRBV7-9 to TRBJ2-5; D is ambiguous. The CDR3 has 11 residues. V was pared by 5 bases and J by 2 bases, with 3 bases between. Germline V gene sequence: CDR1 SEHNR, CDR2 FQNEAQ (reference sequence). This CDR3 reads CASSPQETQYF. CDR3 nucleotide sequence: TGTGCCAGCAGCCCGCAAGAGACCCAGTACTTC.

This chain links TRBV3-1 (or the pseudogene TRBV3-2) with TRBJ2-7, with TRBD2 as a possible D gene (5 bases). The CDR3 contains 19 residues. Trimming cost V 1 base and J 0 bases, with 22 bases left between them. Germline-derived CDR1 and CDR2 are LGHDT and YNNKEL (reference sequence). In DNA, the CDR3 is TGTGCCAGCAGCCAAGCCCTGACTTTCTACGGGGAAAGCTCCTACGAGCAGTACTTC. Translating gives CASSQALTFYGESSYEQYF.